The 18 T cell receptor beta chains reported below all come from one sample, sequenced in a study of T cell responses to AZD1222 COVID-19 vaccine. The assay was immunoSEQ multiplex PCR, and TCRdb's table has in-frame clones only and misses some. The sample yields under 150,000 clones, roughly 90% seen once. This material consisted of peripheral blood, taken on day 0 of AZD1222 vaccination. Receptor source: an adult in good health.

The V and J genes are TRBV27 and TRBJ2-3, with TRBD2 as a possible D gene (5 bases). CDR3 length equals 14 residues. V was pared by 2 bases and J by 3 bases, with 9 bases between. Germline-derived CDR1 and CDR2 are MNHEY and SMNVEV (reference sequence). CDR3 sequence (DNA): TGTGCCAGCAGTTTAGTAGGGAGAACAGATACGCAGTATTTT. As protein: CASSLVGRTDTQYF.

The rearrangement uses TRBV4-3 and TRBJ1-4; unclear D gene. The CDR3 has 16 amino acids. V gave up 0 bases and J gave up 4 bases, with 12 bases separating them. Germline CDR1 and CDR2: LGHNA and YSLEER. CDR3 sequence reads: CASSQEGPWVNEKLFF. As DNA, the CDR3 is TGCGCCAGCAGCCAAGAGGGCCCCTGGGTTAATGAAAAACTGTTTTTT.

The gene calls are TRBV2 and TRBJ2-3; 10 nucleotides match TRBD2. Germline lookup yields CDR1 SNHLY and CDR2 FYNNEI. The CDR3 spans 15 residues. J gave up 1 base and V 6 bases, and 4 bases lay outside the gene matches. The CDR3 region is CASRFGTSGTDTQYF. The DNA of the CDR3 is TGTGCCAGCAGATTCGGGACTAGCGGCACAGATACGCAGTATTTT.

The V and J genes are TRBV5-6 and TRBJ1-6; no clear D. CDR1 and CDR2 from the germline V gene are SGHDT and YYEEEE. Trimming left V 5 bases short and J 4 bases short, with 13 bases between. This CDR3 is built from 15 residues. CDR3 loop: CASRFSFGYNSPLHF. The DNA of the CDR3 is TGTGCCAGCAGGTTCTCCTTCGGGTATAATTCACCCCTCCACTTT.

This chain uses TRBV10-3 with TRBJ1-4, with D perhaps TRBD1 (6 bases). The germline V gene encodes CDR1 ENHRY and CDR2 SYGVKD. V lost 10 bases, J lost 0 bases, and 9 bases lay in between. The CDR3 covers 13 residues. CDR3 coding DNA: TGTGCCACCGGGGGCGCAACTAATGAAAAACTGTTTTTT. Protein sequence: CATGGATNEKLFF.

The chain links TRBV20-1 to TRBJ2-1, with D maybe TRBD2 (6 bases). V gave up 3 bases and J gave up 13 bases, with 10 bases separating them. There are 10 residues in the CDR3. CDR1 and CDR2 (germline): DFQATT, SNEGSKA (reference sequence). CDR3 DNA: TGCAGTGCTAGCCGGGAGAGACAGTTCTTC. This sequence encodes CSASRERQFF.

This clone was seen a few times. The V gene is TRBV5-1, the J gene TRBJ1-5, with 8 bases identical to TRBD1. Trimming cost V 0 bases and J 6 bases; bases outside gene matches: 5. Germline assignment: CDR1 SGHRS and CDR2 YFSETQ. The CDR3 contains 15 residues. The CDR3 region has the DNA TGCGCCAGCAGCTTGGGCCAGGGGGCAAGTCAGCCCCAGCATTTT. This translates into CASSLGQGASQPQHF.

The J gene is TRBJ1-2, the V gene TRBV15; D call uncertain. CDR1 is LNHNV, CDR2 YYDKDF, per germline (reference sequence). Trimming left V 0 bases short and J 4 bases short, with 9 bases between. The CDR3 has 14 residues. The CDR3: CATSRDSGFYGYTF. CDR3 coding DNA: TGTGCCACCAGCAGAGATTCGGGGTTCTATGGCTACACCTTC.

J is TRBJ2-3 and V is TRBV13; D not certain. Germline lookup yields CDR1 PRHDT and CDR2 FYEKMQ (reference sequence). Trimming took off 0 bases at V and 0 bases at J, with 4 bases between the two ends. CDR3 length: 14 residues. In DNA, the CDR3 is TGTGCCAGCAGCTTAGGTGGGAGCACAGATACGCAGTATTTT. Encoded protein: CASSLGGSTDTQYF.

DNA for the CDR3: TGTGCCAGCAGCTTAGTGGGACTAGCTTCTAATGAGCAGTTCTTC. It is translated as CASSLVGLASNEQFF. The J gene is TRBJ2-1, the V gene TRBV7-9; 9 nucleotides align to TRBD2. The V gene's germline CDR1 is SEHNR and CDR2 FQNEAQ (reference sequence). The CDR3 has 15 residues. Germline trimming cut 1 base from V and 7 bases from J; bases unmatched to any gene: 5. The full variable domain, in which reference TRBV7-9 and TRBJ2-1 provide the parts outside the CDR3, is DTGVSQNPRHKITKRGQNVTFRCDPISEHNRLYWYRQTLGQGPEFLTYFQNEAQLEKSRLLSDRFSAERPKGSFSTLEIQRTEQGDSAMYLCASSLVGLASNEQFFGPGTRLTVL.

In nucleotides, the CDR3 is TGTGCCAGCAGTTACTCAAGGACTAGCGGGGTGAACACCGGGGAGCTGTTTTTT. Residues: CASSYSRTSGVNTGELFF. The rearrangement joins TRBV6-2 or TRBV6-3 to TRBJ2-2; TRBD2 matches at 12 bases. The germline V gene encodes CDR1 MNHEY and CDR2 SVGEGT. The CDR3 has 18 amino acids. Trimming cost V 0 bases and J 1 base; bases outside gene matches: 3.

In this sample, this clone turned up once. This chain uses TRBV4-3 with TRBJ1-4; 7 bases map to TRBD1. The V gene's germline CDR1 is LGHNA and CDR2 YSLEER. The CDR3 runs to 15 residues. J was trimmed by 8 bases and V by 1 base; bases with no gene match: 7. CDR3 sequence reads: CASSQGGTGVEKLFF. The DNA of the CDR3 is TGCGCCAGCAGCCAAGGCGGCACAGGGGTAGAAAAACTGTTTTTT.

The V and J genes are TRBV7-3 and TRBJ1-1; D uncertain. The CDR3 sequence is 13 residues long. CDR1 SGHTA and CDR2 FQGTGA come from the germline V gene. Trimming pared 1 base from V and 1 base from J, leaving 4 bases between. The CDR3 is CASSLSENTEAFF. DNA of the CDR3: TGTGCCAGCAGCTTAAGTGAGAACACTGAAGCTTTCTTT.

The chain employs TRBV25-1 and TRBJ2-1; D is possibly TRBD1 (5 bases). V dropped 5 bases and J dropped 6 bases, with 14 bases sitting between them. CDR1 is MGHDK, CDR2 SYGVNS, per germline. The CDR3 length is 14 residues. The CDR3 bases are TGTGCCAGCAGTCAACGGGTAGACAGCAATGAGCAGTTCTTC. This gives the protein CASSQRVDSNEQFF.

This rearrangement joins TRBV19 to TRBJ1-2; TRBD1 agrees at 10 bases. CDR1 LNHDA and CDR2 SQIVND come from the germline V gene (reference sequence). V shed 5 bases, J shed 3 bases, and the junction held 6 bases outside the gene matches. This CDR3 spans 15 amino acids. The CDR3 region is CASSPTGGAHYGYTF. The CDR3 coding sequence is TGTGCCAGTAGTCCGACAGGGGGCGCCCACTATGGCTACACCTTC.

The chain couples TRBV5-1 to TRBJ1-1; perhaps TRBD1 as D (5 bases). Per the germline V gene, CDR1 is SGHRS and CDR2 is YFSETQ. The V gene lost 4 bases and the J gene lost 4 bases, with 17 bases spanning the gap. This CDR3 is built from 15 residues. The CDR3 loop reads CASSGGTLGGTEAFF. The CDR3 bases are TGCGCCAGCAGCGGAGGGACTCTCGGGGGCACTGAAGCTTTCTTT. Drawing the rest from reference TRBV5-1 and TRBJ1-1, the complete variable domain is KAGVTQTPRYLIKTRGQQVTLSCSPISGHRSVSWYQQTPGQGLQFLFEYFSETQRNKGNFPGRFSGRQFSNSRSEMNVSTLELGDSALYLCASSGGTLGGTEAFFGQGTRLTVV.

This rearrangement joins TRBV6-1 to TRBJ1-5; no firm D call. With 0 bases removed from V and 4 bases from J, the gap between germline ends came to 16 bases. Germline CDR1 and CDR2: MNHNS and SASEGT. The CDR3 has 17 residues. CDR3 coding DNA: TGTGCCAGCAGTGAAGCTCTGTCAAGGGCCAGGAATCAGCCCCAGCATTTT. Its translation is CASSEALSRARNQPQHF.

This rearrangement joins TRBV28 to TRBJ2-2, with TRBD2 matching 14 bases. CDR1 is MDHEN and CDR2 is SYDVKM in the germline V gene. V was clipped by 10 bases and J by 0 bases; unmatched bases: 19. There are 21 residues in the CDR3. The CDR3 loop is CATNPPAARTSGRPNTGELFF. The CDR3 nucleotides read TGTGCCACCAACCCTCCAGCCGCTCGGACTAGCGGGAGGCCGAACACCGGGGAGCTGTTTTTT.